The rows below give T cell receptor beta chains drawn from one sample of a study of blood T cell repertoires in COVID-19. Repertoires were generated with immunoSEQ multiplex PCR, while TCRdb's copy carries only in-frame clones and drops some. The sample records around 310,000 clones, roughly 90% being singletons. Sequenced sample: peripheral blood. The receptors stem from a middle-aged woman with COVID-19, enrolled during active disease. Both conserved end residues are part of each CDR3. The D gene is left open where the match is weak. Size tells how often a clone was seen (once, few, many) or the class of an expanded clone, and some rows leave it out.

j_gene	d_gene	abundance	v_gene	CDR3aa	CDR3nt
TRBJ1-2	-	-	TRBV5-6	CASSPGTTTYGYTF	TGTGCCAGCAGCCCCGGGACTACAACCTATGGCTACACCTTC
TRBJ1-5	-	-	TRBV7-2	CASSSGGRDNQPQHF	TGTGCCAGCAGCTCGGGGGGGAGGGACAATCAGCCCCAGCATTTT
TRBJ2-7	TRBD1	-	TRBV29-1	CSVEDPPRTGKNSYEQYF	TGCAGCGTTGAAGACCCTCCGAGGACAGGCAAGAACTCCTACGAGCAGTACTTC
TRBJ2-1	-	-	TRBV7-2	CASSLIPVYNEQFF	TGTGCCAGCAGCTTAATACCGGTCTACAATGAGCAGTTCTTC
TRBJ1-1	-	-	TRBV4-3	CASSQEGRNTEAFF	TGCGCCAGCAGCCAAGAGGGGAGGAACACTGAAGCTTTCTTT
TRBJ2-1	-	once	TRBV11-3	CASSSLDRWNSSYNEQFF	TGTGCCAGCAGCTCACTAGACCGTTGGAATAGCTCCTACAATGAGCAGTTCTTC
TRBJ2-2	TRBD1	-	TRBV30	CACTGGTGELFF	TGTGCCTGTACAGGGGGCACCGGGGAGCTGTTTTTT
TRBJ2-7	-	-	TRBV7-2	CASSSDRFEQYF	TGTGCCAGCAGCTCAGACAGGTTCGAGCAGTACTTC
TRBJ2-7	TRBD2	-	TRBV5-1	CASSLGAGGIEQYF	TGCGCCAGCAGCTTGGGTGCGGGAGGGATCGAGCAGTACTTC
TRBJ1-6	-	-	TRBV5-6	CATQRVAAYNSPLHF	TGTGCCACCCAGCGGGTGGCCGCCTATAATTCACCCCTCCACTTT
TRBJ2-6	TRBD2	once	TRBV7-8	CASSLKLLAGVVGANVLTF	TGTGCCAGCAGCTTAAAGTTACTAGCGGGAGTCGTTGGGGCCAACGTCCTGACTTTC
TRBJ1-1	TRBD1	-	TRBV7-2	CASSFWYRTGGDRPEAFF	TGTGCCAGCAGCTTCTGGTATAGGACAGGGGGCGATCGGCCTGAAGCTTTCTTT
TRBJ1-4	TRBD1	-	TRBV20-1	CSASGRQGNEKLFF	TGCAGTGCTAGTGGTCGACAGGGGAATGAAAAACTGTTTTTT
TRBJ1-1	-	-	TRBV5-1	CASSFQSQGTEAFF	TGCGCCAGCAGCTTTCAGAGCCAGGGGACTGAAGCTTTCTTT
TRBJ1-1	TRBD1	once	TRBV4-1	CASSQARDRYTEAFF	TGCGCCAGCAGCCAAGCCCGGGACAGATACACTGAAGCTTTCTTT
TRBJ2-3	-	-	TRBV27	CASRRASTDTQYF	TGTGCCAGCAGGCGGGCCAGCACAGATACGCAGTATTTT
TRBJ1-5	-	-	TRBV7-8	CASSRPPGPQHF	TGTGCCAGCAGCCGACCCCCGGGGCCCCAGCATTTT
TRBJ2-7	-	-	TRBV5-1	CASSGGLSYEQYF	TGCGCCAGCAGCGGAGGACTTTCCTACGAGCAGTACTTC
TRBJ1-1	TRBD1	-	TRBV5-6	CASSPGQSSEAFF	TGTGCCAGCAGCCCGGGACAGTCTTCTGAAGCTTTCTTT
TRBJ1-2	-	once	TRBV5-6	CASSLAGRDFYGYTF	TGTGCCAGCAGCTTGGCGGGGAGGGACTTCTATGGCTACACCTTC
TRBJ2-7	TRBD1	few	TRBV6-6	CASSYLGQPYEQYF	TGTGCCAGCAGTTACCTGGGACAGCCCTACGAGCAGTACTTC
TRBJ2-3	-	-	TRBV20-1	CSASTVGTDTQYF	TGCAGTGCTAGTACAGTCGGAACAGATACGCAGTATTTT
TRBJ1-4	TRBD1	-	TRBV5-6	CASSSSQGAQIGSEKLFF	TGTGCCAGCAGCTCATCCCAGGGGGCGCAGATTGGTAGTGAAAAACTGTTTTTT
TRBJ2-2	-	-	TRBV2	CASSASAGELFF	TGTGCCAGCAGCGCTAGCGCCGGGGAGCTGTTTTTT
TRBJ2-4	TRBD1	-	TRBV7-2	CASSLDRTGGIQYF	TGTGCCAGCAGCTTAGATCGGACAGGGGGCATTCAGTACTTC
TRBJ1-6	TRBD1	once	TRBV9	CASSVGSGDRVGSPLHF	TGTGCCAGCAGCGTAGGAAGTGGGGACAGAGTCGGTTCACCCCTCCACTTT
TRBJ2-3	TRBD1	-	TRBV24-1	CATSDSSGTDITDTQYF	TGTGCCACCAGTGATTCCTCCGGGACAGATATCACAGATACGCAGTATTTT
TRBJ2-5	-	-	TRBV5-1	CASSLGSGNQETQYF	TGCGCCAGCAGCTTGGGTTCGGGGAACCAAGAGACCCAGTACTTC
TRBJ1-5	TRBD1	-	TRBV5-5	CASSRDLTGDQPQHF	TGTGCCAGCAGCCGGGACTTAACAGGGGATCAGCCCCAGCATTTT
TRBJ2-2	TRBD1	-	TRBV7-2	CASSLARQGVYTGELFF	TGTGCCAGCAGCTTAGCGCGCCAGGGGGTGTACACCGGGGAGCTGTTTTTT
TRBJ2-3	TRBD1	-	TRBV5-1	CASSLGQGPDTQYF	TGCGCCAGCAGCTTAGGACAGGGACCAGATACGCAGTATTTT
TRBJ1-3	-	few	TRBV6-5	CASSGGHGNTIYF	TGTGCCAGCAGCGGCGGCCATGGAAACACCATATATTTT
TRBJ1-2	-	-	TRBV21-1	CASSKLRATNYGYTF	TGTGCCAGCAGCAAATTGAGGGCTACTAACTATGGCTACACCTTC
TRBJ2-5	-	-	TRBV5-4	CASSLDSHETQYF	TGTGCCAGCAGCTTGGACAGTCATGAGACCCAGTACTTC
TRBJ1-5	-	once	TRBV18	CASSPSGSNQPQHF	TGTGCCAGCTCACCATCAGGGTCTAATCAGCCCCAGCATTTT
TRBJ2-3	TRBD2	-	TRBV6-2/TRBV6-3	CASSLSGGPTDTQYF	TGTGCCAGCAGTCTTAGCGGGGGCCCCACAGATACGCAGTATTTT
TRBJ1-5	-	-	TRBV11-2	CASSLVGGLWPQHF	TGTGCCAGCAGCTTAGTGGGGGGATTGTGGCCCCAGCATTTT
TRBJ2-5	-	-	TRBV30	CAWSGSFQETQYF	TGTGCCTGGTCAGGGTCCTTCCAAGAGACCCAGTACTTC
TRBJ1-1	TRBD1	-	TRBV27	CASSKGQAYTEAFF	TGTGCCAGCAGTAAGGGACAGGCCTACACTGAAGCTTTCTTT
TRBJ1-5	-	-	TRBV7-2	CASSAHLLPNQPQHF	TGTGCCAGCAGCGCACATCTTTTGCCCAATCAGCCCCAGCATTTT